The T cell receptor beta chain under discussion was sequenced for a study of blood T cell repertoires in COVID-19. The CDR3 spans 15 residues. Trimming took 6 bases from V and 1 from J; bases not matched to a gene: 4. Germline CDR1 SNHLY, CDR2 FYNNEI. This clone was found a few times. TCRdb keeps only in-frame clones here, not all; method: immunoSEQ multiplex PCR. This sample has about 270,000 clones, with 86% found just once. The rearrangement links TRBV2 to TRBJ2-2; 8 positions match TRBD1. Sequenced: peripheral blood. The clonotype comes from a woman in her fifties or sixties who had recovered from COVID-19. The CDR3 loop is CASRPGTGNTGELFF. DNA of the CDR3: TGTGCCAGCAGGCCCGGGACAGGGAACACCGGGGAGCTGTTTTTT.